A selection of T cell receptor beta chains follows, all from one sample in a study of T cell changes during pregnancy in multiple sclerosis. TCRdb's copy holds only in-frame clones and misses some; the assay was immunoSEQ multiplex PCR. The sample holds tens of thousands of clones, 90% seen once. The sample was CD4+ T cells from peripheral blood mononuclear cells, taken in the third trimester of pregnancy. The receptors were gathered from a female donor in good health, enrolled as a control in a pregnancy study. The CDR3 runs from the conserved cysteine through the conserved F or W. A D gene is named only where the DNA matches it firmly. Size is stated for part of the rows, as once, few or many counts, or as a class when the clone is expanded.

v_call: TRBV16; cdr3_length: 17; j_call: TRBJ2-1; d_call: TRBD1; clone_size: .; cdr3_aa: CASSQFIGRGLDNEQFF; cdr3_nt: TGTGCCAGCAGCCAATTTATTGGCAGGGGGTTGGACAATGAGCAGTTCTTC
v_call: TRBV5-1; cdr3_length: 16; j_call: TRBJ2-1; d_call: TRBD1; clone_size: .; cdr3_aa: CASSLTGQGSYNEQFF; cdr3_nt: TGCGCCAGCAGCTTGACGGGACAGGGCTCCTACAATGAGCAGTTCTTC
v_call: TRBV6-6; cdr3_length: 14; j_call: TRBJ2-2; d_call: .; clone_size: .; cdr3_aa: CASSRGGSPGELFF; cdr3_nt: TGTGCCAGCAGCCGCGGGGGCTCTCCCGGGGAGCTGTTTTTT
v_call: TRBV11-3; cdr3_length: 13; j_call: TRBJ2-6; d_call: .; clone_size: .; cdr3_aa: CASSLGALNVLTF; cdr3_nt: TGTGCCAGCAGCTTAGGGGCCCTCAACGTCCTGACTTTC
v_call: TRBV30; cdr3_length: 12; j_call: TRBJ1-1; d_call: TRBD1; clone_size: .; cdr3_aa: CAWSRDREEAFF; cdr3_nt: TGTGCCTGGAGCCGGGACAGGGAAGAAGCTTTCTTT
v_call: TRBV30; cdr3_length: 14; j_call: TRBJ1-4; d_call: .; clone_size: .; cdr3_aa: CALEEGGTNEKLFF; cdr3_nt: TGTGCGCTGGAGGAGGGGGGGACTAATGAAAAACTGTTTTTT
v_call: TRBV5-1; cdr3_length: 15; j_call: TRBJ2-5; d_call: .; clone_size: .; cdr3_aa: CASSYSGTSQETQYF; cdr3_nt: TGCGCCAGCAGCTATTCCGGGACTTCCCAAGAGACCCAGTACTTC
v_call: TRBV7-9; cdr3_length: 16; j_call: TRBJ2-3; d_call: TRBD2; clone_size: .; cdr3_aa: CASSLLAGRGTDTQYF; cdr3_nt: TGTGCCAGCAGCTTGCTAGCGGGACGAGGCACAGATACGCAGTATTTT
v_call: TRBV5-1; cdr3_length: 13; j_call: TRBJ2-5; d_call: TRBD2; clone_size: .; cdr3_aa: CASSWGLAETQYF; cdr3_nt: TGCGCCAGCAGCTGGGGACTAGCGGAGACCCAGTACTTC
v_call: TRBV2; cdr3_length: 13; j_call: TRBJ2-7; d_call: TRBD1; clone_size: few; cdr3_aa: CASTRGQSYEQYF; cdr3_nt: TGTGCCAGCACTCGGGGACAGAGTTACGAGCAGTACTTC
v_call: TRBV5-1; cdr3_length: 14; j_call: TRBJ1-1; d_call: .; clone_size: medium-sized; cdr3_aa: CASSSDQGNTEAFF; cdr3_nt: TGCGCCAGCAGCTCGGATCAGGGGAACACTGAAGCTTTCTTT
v_call: TRBV6-1; cdr3_length: 15; j_call: TRBJ1-5; d_call: .; clone_size: .; cdr3_aa: CASSPRVDSNQPQHF; cdr3_nt: TGTGCCAGCAGTCCGAGGGTGGATAGCAATCAGCCCCAGCATTTT
v_call: TRBV6-5; cdr3_length: 14; j_call: TRBJ1-3; d_call: .; clone_size: .; cdr3_aa: CASSSRSLGNTIYF; cdr3_nt: TGTGCCAGCAGTTCCCGTAGCCTAGGAAACACCATATATTTT
v_call: TRBV7-2; cdr3_length: 16; j_call: TRBJ2-3; d_call: TRBD2; clone_size: .; cdr3_aa: CASSLPSGGATDTQYF; cdr3_nt: TGTGCCAGCAGCTTACCTAGCGGGGGGGCAACAGATACGCAGTATTTT
v_call: TRBV5-6; cdr3_length: 14; j_call: TRBJ2-7; d_call: .; clone_size: .; cdr3_aa: CASSSIGVSYEQYF; cdr3_nt: TGTGCCAGCAGCTCCATCGGGGTCTCCTACGAGCAGTACTTC
v_call: TRBV11-3; cdr3_length: 15; j_call: TRBJ1-6; d_call: TRBD1; clone_size: .; cdr3_aa: CASSLSGQGNSPLHF; cdr3_nt: TGTGCCAGCAGCTTAAGTGGACAGGGTAATTCACCCCTCCACTTT
v_call: TRBV5-1; cdr3_length: 15; j_call: TRBJ1-5; d_call: .; clone_size: .; cdr3_aa: CASSPEGRSNQPQHF; cdr3_nt: TGCGCCAGCAGCCCCGAGGGTCGTAGCAATCAGCCCCAGCATTTT
v_call: TRBV5-1; cdr3_length: 14; j_call: TRBJ1-2; d_call: .; clone_size: once; cdr3_aa: CASSIQQGDYGYTF; cdr3_nt: TGCGCCAGCAGCATACAACAGGGTGACTATGGCTACACCTTC
v_call: TRBV7-2; cdr3_length: 15; j_call: TRBJ2-7; d_call: TRBD2; clone_size: once; cdr3_aa: CASSWGLAVTYEQYF; cdr3_nt: TGTGCCAGCAGCTGGGGACTAGCGGTTACCTACGAGCAGTACTTC
v_call: TRBV27; cdr3_length: 16; j_call: TRBJ2-7; d_call: TRBD2; clone_size: once; cdr3_aa: CASRLNPGLAYHEQYF; cdr3_nt: TGTGCCAGCAGACTAAATCCGGGACTAGCGTACCACGAGCAGTACTTC
v_call: TRBV27; cdr3_length: 16; j_call: TRBJ2-4; d_call: .; clone_size: .; cdr3_aa: CASRSTGQIAKNIQYF; cdr3_nt: TGTGCCAGCAGATCTACAGGTCAAATAGCCAAAAACATTCAGTACTTC
v_call: TRBV16; cdr3_length: 16; j_call: TRBJ1-6; d_call: .; clone_size: .; cdr3_aa: CASSQSQTVINSPLHF; cdr3_nt: TGTGCCAGCAGCCAATCGCAGACAGTGATCAATTCACCCCTCCACTTT
v_call: TRBV7-7; cdr3_length: 16; j_call: TRBJ2-6; d_call: .; clone_size: .; cdr3_aa: CASSLMPQSRANVLTF; cdr3_nt: TGTGCCAGCAGCCTCATGCCACAAAGTCGGGCCAACGTCCTGACTTTC